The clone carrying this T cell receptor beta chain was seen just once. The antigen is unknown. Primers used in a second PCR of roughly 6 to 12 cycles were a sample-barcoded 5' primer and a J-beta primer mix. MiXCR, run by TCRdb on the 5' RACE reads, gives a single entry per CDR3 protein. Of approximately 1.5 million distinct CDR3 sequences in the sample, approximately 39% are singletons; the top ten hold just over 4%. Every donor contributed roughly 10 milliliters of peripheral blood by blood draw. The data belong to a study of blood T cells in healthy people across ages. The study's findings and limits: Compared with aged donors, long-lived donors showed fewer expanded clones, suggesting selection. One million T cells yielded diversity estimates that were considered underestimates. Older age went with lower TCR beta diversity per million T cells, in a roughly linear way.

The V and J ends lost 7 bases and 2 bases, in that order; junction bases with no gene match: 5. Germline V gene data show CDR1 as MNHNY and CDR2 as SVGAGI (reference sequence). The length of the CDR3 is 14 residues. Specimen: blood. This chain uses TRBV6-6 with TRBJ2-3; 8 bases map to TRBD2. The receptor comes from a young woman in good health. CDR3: CASTGGVTTDTQYF. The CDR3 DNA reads TGTGCCAGCACCGGGGGGGTAACCACAGATACGCAGTATTTT.